This TCR beta chain came from a study of T cells in pancreatic ductal adenocarcinoma. The CDR3 has 14 amino acids. V lost 1 base and J lost 1; bases outside the gene matches: 0. The germline V gene has CDR1 MNHEY and CDR2 SVGAGI. Sequenced by immunoSEQ multiplex PCR; TCRdb stores in-frame clones only, minus some. There are around 100,000 clones in the sample; roughly 96% occur only once, and roughly 3% lies in the top ten. The selected patients with pancreatic ductal adenocarcinoma had surgery but no neoadjuvant therapy. Sequencing was carried out using PBMCs. This receptor was taken from a human donor with pancreatic ductal adenocarcinoma. The V and J genes are TRBV6-5 and TRBJ2-7; the match to TRBD2 covers 8 bases. The CDR3 region has the DNA TGTGCCAGCAGTTACTTAGCGGGATCCTACGAGCAGTACTTC. This gives the protein CASSYLAGSYEQYF.